This T cell receptor beta chain originates from a study of blood T cell repertoires in COVID-19. Study context: The samples span acute and convalescent COVID-19 from the United States, Italy and Spain.

Generated by immunoSEQ multiplex PCR, the TCRdb table keeps only in-frame clones and is missing some. The sample lists 80,000 or so clones; about 88% were seen once. This clone was detected a few times. At the DNA level, this CDR3 is encoded by other sequences in the same sample as well. Seattle cases were enrolled at active infection and followed longitudinally. There are 13 residues in the CDR3. The V end lost 3 bases, the J end lost 1 base, and 7 bases lay between the germline ends. Germline V gene lookup returns CDR1 LNHDA and CDR2 SQIVND (reference sequence). The rearrangement links TRBV19 to TRBJ2-7, with a possible D match to TRBD2 (5 bases). Sequenced sample: peripheral blood. This clonotype was obtained from a man in his 60s with COVID-19, enrolled during active disease. DNA of the CDR3: TGTGCCAGTAGTATGGACTCTTCCTACGAGCAGTACTTC. This sequence encodes CASSMDSSYEQYF.